Listed below are T cell receptor beta chains from one sample, sequenced in a study of radiotherapy plus CTLA-4 blockade in lung cancer. The data were produced by immunoSEQ multiplex PCR, yet TCRdb's version contains in-frame clones alone and is incomplete. The repertoire holds roughly 62,000 clones, with about 72% as singletons. The sequenced sample was peripheral blood, obtained from a patient treated with radiotherapy plus ipilimumab. These receptors were taken from a human donor with non-small cell lung cancer who had a complete response to radiotherapy plus ipilimumab. CDR3s include the opening cysteine and the closing phenylalanine or tryptophan. D genes are given only for firm matches. Clone size is shown for a subset of rows, as once, few, many or a class of expanded clone.

size	D	V	J	DNA	CDR3
.	.	TRBV27	TRBJ1-2	TGTGCCAGCAGTTTATCAGCTGACTATGGCTACACCTTC	CASSLSADYGYTF
.	.	TRBV14	TRBJ2-3	TGTGCCAGCAGCCGTTCCTTACGTACTAGCACAGATACGCAGTATTTT	CASSRSLRTSTDTQYF
.	TRBD2	TRBV7-2	TRBJ2-7	TGTGCCAGCAGCTTAGTACCGACTAGCGGTAAATACGAGCAGTACTTC	CASSLVPTSGKYEQYF
.	.	TRBV10-2	TRBJ2-5	TGCGCCAGCAGTGAGTGGGGAGCGGACCTCCAAGAGACCCAGTACTTC	CASSEWGADLQETQYF
.	TRBD1	TRBV7-9	TRBJ2-5	TGTGCCAGCAGCGGGGGGACAGGGGCCGCTTTGCGGGAGACCCAGTACTTC	CASSGGTGAALRETQYF
.	.	TRBV7-2	TRBJ2-5	TGTGCCAGCAGCCCCCCATGGCTAGCGAGAAAAGAGACCCAGTACTTC	CASSPPWLARKETQYF
.	.	TRBV21-1	TRBJ1-1	TGTGCCCCCTGGGAGGGTCTGAACACTGAAGCTTTCTTT	CAPWEGLNTEAFF
.	.	TRBV11-2	TRBJ1-1	TGTGCCAGCAGCCCCTCGTCGGTGAACACTGAAGCTTTCTTT	CASSPSSVNTEAFF
.	TRBD1	TRBV2	TRBJ1-5	TGTGCCAGCAGTGAGGGGGCAGGGGGGTTAAGCAATCAGCCCCAGCATTTT	CASSEGAGGLSNQPQHF
few	.	TRBV25-1	TRBJ1-1	TGTGCCAGCAGTGACCCACAGGTTACTGAAGCTTTCTTT	CASSDPQVTEAFF
once	TRBD1	TRBV7-2	TRBJ1-2	TGTGCCAGCAGCTTAGCCGGGACAGGGGTTTTTGGCTACACCTTC	CASSLAGTGVFGYTF
.	.	TRBV30	TRBJ1-2	TGTGCCTGGAGTGTTGGGGGGGGCTATGGCTACACCTTC	CAWSVGGGYGYTF
.	.	TRBV30	TRBJ1-5	TGTGCCTGGACCGGGACGGATCGTAATCAGCCCCAGCATTTT	CAWTGTDRNQPQHF
.	.	TRBV27	TRBJ2-1	TGTGCCAGCACCCACGGACGGTCTGACAATGAGCAGTTCTTC	CASTHGRSDNEQFF
.	.	TRBV6-6	TRBJ2-3	TGTGCCAGCAGTTACTCGTCGGGGGATACGCAGTATTTT	CASSYSSGDTQYF
once	TRBD2	TRBV30	TRBJ2-1	TGTGCCTGGTCCTTAGCGGGAGGAGTCAATGAGCAGTTCTTC	CAWSLAGGVNEQFF
once	TRBD1	TRBV27	TRBJ1-1	TGTGCCAGCAGTTCATTGGCCGGGACAGGGGGCACTGAAGCTTTCTTT	CASSSLAGTGGTEAFF
.	.	TRBV11-2	TRBJ2-1	TGTGCCAGCAGCTTAATGGGGGAAAACAATGAGCAGTTCTTC	CASSLMGENNEQFF
.	TRBD1	TRBV9	TRBJ1-2	TGTGCCAGCAGCCCGCAGACAGGGGCCGGCAACTATGGCTACACCTTC	CASSPQTGAGNYGYTF
once	.	TRBV18	TRBJ2-5	TGTGCCAGCTCACCGAACCGGGTGGAGACCCAGTACTTC	CASSPNRVETQYF
.	.	TRBV29-1	TRBJ1-5	TGCAGCGCGGGGGGGGTCGGTCAGCCCCAGCATTTT	CSAGGVGQPQHF
.	.	TRBV5-1	TRBJ1-1	TGCGCCAGCAGCCCGGACAGTGCCACCTCTATTAAAGCTTTCTTT	CASSPDSATSIKAFF
.	.	TRBV7-8	TRBJ2-1	TGTGCCAGCAGCTTGTCGGGACCCGCCTACAATGAGCAGTTCTTC	CASSLSGPAYNEQFF
.	.	TRBV2	TRBJ1-2	TGTGCCAGCAGTCGCACAGGGTATGGAAGCTATGGCTACACCTTC	CASSRTGYGSYGYTF
.	TRBD1	TRBV29-1	TRBJ1-2	TGCAGCGCCCTTACCGACAGGGGGCGTCACTCTGGCTACACCTTC	CSALTDRGRHSGYTF
.	TRBD1	TRBV6-5	TRBJ1-5	TGTGCCAGCAGTTCCCGAACAGGGGGCAGGAATCAGCCCCAGCATTTT	CASSSRTGGRNQPQHF
.	.	TRBV5-1	TRBJ2-7	TGCGCCAGCAGCTTGGATGGGACGGGGGAGCAGTACTTC	CASSLDGTGEQYF